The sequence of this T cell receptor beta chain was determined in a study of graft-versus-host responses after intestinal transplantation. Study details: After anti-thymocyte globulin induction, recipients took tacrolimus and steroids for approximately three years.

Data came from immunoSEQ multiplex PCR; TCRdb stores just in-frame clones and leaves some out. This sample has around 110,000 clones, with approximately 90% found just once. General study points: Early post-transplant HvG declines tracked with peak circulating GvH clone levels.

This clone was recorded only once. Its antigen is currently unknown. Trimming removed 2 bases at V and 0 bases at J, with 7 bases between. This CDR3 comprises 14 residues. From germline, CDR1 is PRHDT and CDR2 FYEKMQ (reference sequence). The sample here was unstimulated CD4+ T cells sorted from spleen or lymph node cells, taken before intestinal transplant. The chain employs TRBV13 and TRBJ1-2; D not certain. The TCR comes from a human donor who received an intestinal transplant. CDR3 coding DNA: TGTGCCAGCAGCTTAAAATCTCCTAACTATGGCTACACCTTC. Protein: CASSLKSPNYGYTF.